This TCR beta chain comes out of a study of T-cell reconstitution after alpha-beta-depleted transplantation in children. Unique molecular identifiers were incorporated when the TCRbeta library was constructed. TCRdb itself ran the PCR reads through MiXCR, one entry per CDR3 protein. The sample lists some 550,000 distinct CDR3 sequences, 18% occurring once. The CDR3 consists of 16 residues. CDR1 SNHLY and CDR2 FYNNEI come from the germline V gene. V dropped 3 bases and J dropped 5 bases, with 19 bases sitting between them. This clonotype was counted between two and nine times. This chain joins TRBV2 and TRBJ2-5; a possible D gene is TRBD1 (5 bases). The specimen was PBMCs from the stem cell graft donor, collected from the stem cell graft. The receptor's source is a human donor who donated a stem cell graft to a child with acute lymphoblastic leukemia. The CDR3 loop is CASSDVWVTPGETQYF. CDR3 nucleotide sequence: TGTGCCAGCAGTGACGTCTGGGTAACTCCAGGGGAGACCCAGTACTTC. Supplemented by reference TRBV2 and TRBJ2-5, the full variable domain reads EPEVTQTPSHQVTQMGQEVILRCVPISNHLYFYWYRQILGQKVEFLVSFYNNEISEKSEIFDDQFSVERPDGSNFTLKIRSTKLEDSAMYFCASSDVWVTPGETQYFGPGTRLLVL.